Shown below are 24 T cell receptor beta chains from a single sample sequenced in a study of shared clonotypes between healthy human individuals. Naive CD8 cells lacked CD45RO and underwent positive selection for CCR7, leaving out terminally differentiated effector memory CD45RA+ cells. TCRdb's table, derived via immunoSEQ multiplex PCR, lists solely in-frame clones and lacks some. The sample has about 2.2 million clones; about 92% are singletons. Sequencing was carried out using naive CD8+ T cells from PBMCs. These receptor sequences come from a man between 18 and 35 years old in good health. Some clones in this sample may be carry-over from other donors' samples.

This clone was counted once. This chain uses TRBV7-9 with TRBJ2-3; TRBD1 aligns across 7 bases. V was pared by 4 bases and J by 2 bases, with 18 bases of the junction left unmatched. CDR3 length equals 19 residues. Germline lookup yields CDR1 SEHNR and CDR2 FQNEAQ (reference sequence). CDR3: CASSSYLILGQEITDTQYF. The CDR3 DNA is TGTGCCAGCAGCTCCTACCTGATACTTGGACAGGAGATCACAGATACGCAGTATTTT.

The rearrangement uses TRBV7-3 and TRBJ2-2, with D unresolved. The CDR3 runs to 13 residues. V was clipped by 5 bases and J by 7 bases, with 11 bases between them. Germline V gene data show CDR1 as SGHTA and CDR2 as FQGTGA. The CDR3 here is CASSRTFGGELFF. CDR3 coding DNA: TGTGCCAGCAGCCGAACTTTTGGCGGGGAGCTGTTTTTT.

The V gene is TRBV7-9, the J gene TRBJ2-3, with D possibly TRBD2 on 6 matching bases. The CDR3 covers 15 residues. Germline assignment: CDR1 SEHNR and CDR2 FQNEAQ (reference sequence). The germline V and J ends were trimmed by 2 bases and 7 bases, with 16 bases remaining between them. This chain's CDR3 is CASSLWGESTNTQYF. The CDR3 coding sequence is TGTGCCAGCAGCTTATGGGGGGAGTCGACAAATACGCAGTATTTT.

This sequence joins TRBV11-2 and TRBJ2-1, with 8 bases matching TRBD2. The CDR3 is 17 amino acids. The germline V gene encodes CDR1 SGHAT and CDR2 FQNNGV. V trimming: 1 base; J trimming: 8 bases; junction bases outside the gene matches: 13. The CDR3, as DNA: TGTGCCAGCAGCTTAGTGTCGGGAGGGCCTTCTATCGATGAGCAGTTCTTC. It encodes CASSLVSGGPSIDEQFF. The whole variable domain, remainder taken from reference TRBV11-2 and TRBJ2-1, is EAGVAQSPRYKIIEKRQSVAFWCNPISGHATLYWYQQILGQGPKLLIQFQNNGVVDDSQLPKDRFSAERLKGVDSTLKIQPAKLEDSAVYLCASSLVSGGPSIDEQFFGPGTRLTVL.

Comments on this clone: One end of the junction does not line up with germline, which may come from a read error. V is TRBV25-1 and J is TRBJ2-1; 15 positions agree with TRBD2. Germline CDR1 and CDR2: MGHDK and SYGVNS. The CDR3 length is 14 residues. The CDR3: CASLGLAGGNAQFF. CDR3 nucleotide sequence: TGTGCCAGCCTGGGACTAGCGGGAGGCAATGCGCAGTTCTTC.

The rearrangement joins TRBV6-1 to TRBJ2-1; 8 bases are shared with TRBD2. In germline, CDR1 is MNHNS, CDR2 SASEGT. Trimming at V came to 4 bases and at J to 7 bases, leaving 9 bases not matched to a gene. This CDR3 has 15 residues. Here the CDR3 reads CASSGYSGRGNEQFF. The CDR3 coding sequence is TGTGCCAGCAGTGGGTACAGCGGGAGAGGGAATGAGCAGTTCTTC.

The chain carries TRBV29-1 and TRBJ2-1; the D is unclear. CDR3 size: 13 residues. CDR1 and CDR2 (germline): SQVTM, ANQGSEA. The V end was cut by 5 bases, the J end by 9 bases, with 17 bases between. CDR3 nucleotides: TGCAGCGTTCATACCGGGCTCAGAGCTGAGCAGTTCTTC. Translation gives CSVHTGLRAEQFF.

This rearrangement joins TRBV7-9 to TRBJ2-1, with 7 bases identical to TRBD2. Per the germline V gene, CDR1 is SEHNR and CDR2 is FQNEAQ (reference sequence). The CDR3 is made up of 13 amino acids. Germline trimming cut 1 base from V and 12 bases from J; bases unmatched to any gene: 6. The CDR3 sequence: CASSLVGDYPQFF. DNA of the CDR3: TGTGCCAGCAGCTTAGTGGGGGACTACCCGCAGTTCTTC.

The rearrangement uses TRBV13 and TRBJ2-7; 13 bases are a match to TRBD2. The J segment lost 5 bases and the V segment lost 5 bases, leaving 6 bases of the junction unmatched. CDR3 length: 15 amino acids. Looked up from germline, CDR1 is PRHDT and CDR2 is FYEKMQ (reference sequence). The CDR3 bases are TGTGCCAGCAGCACCCGACTAGCGGGAGGCCACGAGCAGTACTTC. Protein: CASSTRLAGGHEQYF.

The V and J genes are TRBV10-3 and TRBJ2-1, with TRBD2 identical over 12 bases. CDR3 length: 15 residues. In germline, CDR1 is ENHRY, CDR2 SYGVKD. V dropped 4 bases and J dropped 7; count of bases not matched to a gene: 5. The CDR3 protein is CAISGATSGGNEQFF. CDR3 bases: TGTGCCATCAGTGGGGCGACTAGCGGGGGAAATGAGCAGTTCTTC.

The chain recombines TRBV2 with TRBJ1-3; 8 bases agree with TRBD1. Trimming cost V 8 bases and J 2 bases; bases outside gene matches: 8. Per germline, CDR1 SNHLY and CDR2 FYNNEI. The CDR3 covers 15 residues. This CDR3 is CASLWTGSTGNTIYF. The DNA of the CDR3 is TGTGCCAGCCTTTGGACAGGGTCGACTGGAAACACCATATATTTT.

Only a few counts were recorded for this clone. This chain joins TRBV29-1 and TRBJ1-1; D perhaps matches TRBD1 (6 bases). Trimming pared 4 bases from V and 6 bases from J, leaving 15 bases between. CDR1 and CDR2 (germline): SQVTM, ANQGSEA. CDR3 length: 13 amino acids. CDR3 protein: CSVALAGGPEAFF. In DNA, the CDR3 is TGCAGCGTTGCTCTCGCGGGGGGCCCTGAAGCTTTCTTT.

The CDR3 region has the DNA TGTGCCAGCAGGTCGTTCGGGACAGGGGCAAGCTATGGCTACACCTTC. Its translation: CASRSFGTGASYGYTF. The chain has TRBV27 and TRBJ1-2; 10 bases line up with TRBD1. Germline V gene data show CDR1 as MNHEY and CDR2 as SMNVEV (reference sequence). V lost 6 bases, J lost 4 bases, and 11 bases stayed unmatched. CDR3 length: 16 amino acids.

V usage is TRBV27 and J usage is TRBJ2-1; D is uncertain. The CDR3 covers 14 residues. Trimming cost V 2 bases and J 1 base, with 6 bases left between them. Germline V gene data show CDR1 as MNHEY and CDR2 as SMNVEV (reference sequence). CDR3 DNA: TGTGCCAGCAGTTTAGGGATATCCTACAATGAGCAGTTCTTC. Its translation is CASSLGISYNEQFF.

The CDR3 here is CASSIGASGTDEQYF. CDR3 bases: TGTGCCAGTAGTATAGGGGCTAGCGGGACGGACGAGCAGTACTTC. The rearrangement joins TRBV19 to TRBJ2-7, with 9 bases aligning to TRBD2. The junction had 6 bases not matched to a gene; V was cut back by 1 base and J by 5 bases. This CDR3 comprises 15 residues. Germline loops: CDR1 LNHDA, CDR2 SQIVND (reference sequence).

V is TRBV29-1 and J is TRBJ2-4; the D gene is possibly TRBD2 (5 bases). V lost 5 bases, J lost 8 bases, and 10 bases lay in between. The CDR3 is made up of 11 amino acids. CDR1 and CDR2 (germline): SQVTM, ANQGSEA. CDR3 coding DNA: TGCAGCGTTTCGAGGGAACACATTCAGTACTTC. Translated: CSVSREHIQYF.

The rearrangement links TRBV29-1 to TRBJ2-1; D call uncertain. V was pared by 4 bases and J by 7 bases, with 17 bases between. The CDR3 extends over 14 amino acids. Germline V gene sequence: CDR1 SQVTM, CDR2 ANQGSEA. CDR3 bases: TGCAGCGTTGGATACGGTCTCTCTGGGAATGAGCAGTTCTTC. Translated, it gives CSVGYGLSGNEQFF.

J is TRBJ2-7 and V is TRBV29-1, with 8 nucleotides matching TRBD1. Unmatched junction bases numbered 9, after V lost 7 bases and J lost 4 bases. This CDR3 is 13 amino acids long. The V gene's germline CDR1 is SQVTM and CDR2 ANQGSEA. In DNA form, the CDR3 reads TGCAGCGCCCAGGGGGCTCAAAGTTACGAGCAGTACTTC. Residues: CSAQGAQSYEQYF.

The CDR3 spells CASSQAVGPDTQYF. CDR3 sequence (DNA): TGCGCCAGCAGCCAGGCCGTAGGCCCAGATACGCAGTATTTT. V gene TRBV4-3 combines with J gene TRBJ2-3; no clear D. Per the germline V gene, CDR1 is LGHNA and CDR2 is YSLEER. V shed 3 bases and J shed 4 bases, with 11 bases lying between them. The CDR3 has 14 amino acids.

The chain couples TRBV28 to TRBJ2-1; D is ambiguous. This CDR3 contains 12 residues. V was clipped by 2 bases and J by 8 bases, with 7 bases between them. Germline CDR1 and CDR2: MDHEN and SYDVKM. The CDR3 nucleotides are TGTGCCAGCAGTTTAAGATCCTATGAGCAGTTCTTC. Protein product: CASSLRSYEQFF.

V usage is TRBV5-1 and J usage is TRBJ2-5, with unresolved D. CDR1 SGHRS and CDR2 YFSETQ come from the germline V gene. CDR3 size: 12 residues. Trimming shortened V by 4 bases and J by 3 bases, and 7 bases separated the two germline ends. CDR3 amino acids: CASSLAEETQYF. CDR3 DNA: TGCGCCAGCAGCCTGGCGGAAGAGACCCAGTACTTC.

This clone is a singleton in its sample. This sequence joins TRBV9 and TRBJ2-2, with D possibly being TRBD2 (6 bases). This CDR3 region has 15 residues. CDR1 and CDR2 from the germline V gene are SGDLS and YYNGEE. The ends were cut back, 5 bases at V and 2 bases at J, with 13 bases in the middle. The CDR3 sequence is CASRGRSGNTGELFF. The CDR3 DNA follows: TGTGCCAGCAGAGGGAGGAGTGGCAACACCGGGGAGCTGTTTTTT.

V usage is TRBV28 and J usage is TRBJ1-1; the D is unclear. The V and J ends lost 6 bases and 0 bases respectively, with 11 bases between them. There are 14 residues in the CDR3. Per germline, CDR1 MDHEN and CDR2 SYDVKM. This CDR3 is CASRGRPLNTEAFF. The CDR3 region has the DNA TGTGCCAGCAGGGGGAGGCCACTGAACACTGAAGCTTTCTTT.

The DNA of the CDR3 is TGTGCCAGCACCCCCGGCGGGGGTCACTACGAGCAGTACTTC. Translation: CASTPGGGHYEQYF. The chain couples TRBV27 to TRBJ2-7; 7 nucleotides align to TRBD2. CDR3 length equals 14 residues. V gave up 7 bases and J gave up 3 bases; unmatched junction bases: 9. Germline lookup yields CDR1 MNHEY and CDR2 SMNVEV (reference sequence).